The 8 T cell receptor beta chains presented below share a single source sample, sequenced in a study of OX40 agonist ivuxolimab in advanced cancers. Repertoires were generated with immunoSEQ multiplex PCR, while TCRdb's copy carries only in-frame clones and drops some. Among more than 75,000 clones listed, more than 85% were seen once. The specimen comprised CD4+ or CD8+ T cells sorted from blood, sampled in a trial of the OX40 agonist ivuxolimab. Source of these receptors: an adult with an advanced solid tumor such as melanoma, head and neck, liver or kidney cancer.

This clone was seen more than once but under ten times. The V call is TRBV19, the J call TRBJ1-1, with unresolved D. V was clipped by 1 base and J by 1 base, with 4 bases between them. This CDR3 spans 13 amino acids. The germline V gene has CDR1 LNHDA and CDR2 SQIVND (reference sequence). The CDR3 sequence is CASSIAQNTEAFF. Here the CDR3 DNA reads TGTGCCAGTAGTATAGCCCAGAACACTGAAGCTTTCTTT.

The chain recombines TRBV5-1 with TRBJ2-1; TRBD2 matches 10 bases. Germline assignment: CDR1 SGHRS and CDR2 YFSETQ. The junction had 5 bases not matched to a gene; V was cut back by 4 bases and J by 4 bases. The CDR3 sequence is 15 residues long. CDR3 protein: CASSVTGLAYNEQFF. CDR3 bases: TGCGCCAGCAGCGTTACGGGACTAGCGTACAATGAGCAGTTCTTC.

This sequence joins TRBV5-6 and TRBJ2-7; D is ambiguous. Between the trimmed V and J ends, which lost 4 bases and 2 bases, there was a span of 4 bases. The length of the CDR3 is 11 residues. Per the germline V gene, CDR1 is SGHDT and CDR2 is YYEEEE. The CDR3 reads CASSQTYEQYF. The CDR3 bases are TGTGCCAGCAGCCAGACCTACGAGCAGTACTTC.

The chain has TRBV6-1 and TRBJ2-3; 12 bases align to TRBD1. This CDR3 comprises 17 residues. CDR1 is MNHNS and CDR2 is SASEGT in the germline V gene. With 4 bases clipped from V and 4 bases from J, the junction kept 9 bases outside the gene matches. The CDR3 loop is CASSARRDRGRPDTQYF. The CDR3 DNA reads TGTGCCAGCAGTGCCCGCCGGGACAGGGGGCGTCCAGATACGCAGTATTTT.

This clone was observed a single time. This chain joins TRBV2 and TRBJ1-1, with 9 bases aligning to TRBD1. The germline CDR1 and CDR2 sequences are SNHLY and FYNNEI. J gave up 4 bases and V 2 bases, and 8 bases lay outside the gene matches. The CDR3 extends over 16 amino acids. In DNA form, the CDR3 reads TGTGCCAGCAGTGAATGGGGGGGGACAGGGTCCACTGAAGCTTTCTTT. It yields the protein CASSEWGGTGSTEAFF.

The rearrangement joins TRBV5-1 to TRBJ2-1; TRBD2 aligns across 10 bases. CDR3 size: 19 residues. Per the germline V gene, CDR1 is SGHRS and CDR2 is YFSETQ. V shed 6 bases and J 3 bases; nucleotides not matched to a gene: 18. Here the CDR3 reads CASIPILSGGASDYNEQFF. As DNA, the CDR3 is TGCGCCAGCATCCCCATCCTGAGCGGGGGGGCCTCGGACTACAATGAGCAGTTCTTC.

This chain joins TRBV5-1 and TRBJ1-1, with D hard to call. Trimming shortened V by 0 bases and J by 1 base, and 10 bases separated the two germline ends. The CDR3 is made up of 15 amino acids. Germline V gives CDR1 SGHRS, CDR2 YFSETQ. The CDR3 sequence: CASSLDPAPNTEAFF. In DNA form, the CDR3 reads TGCGCCAGCAGCTTGGACCCAGCCCCGAACACTGAAGCTTTCTTT.

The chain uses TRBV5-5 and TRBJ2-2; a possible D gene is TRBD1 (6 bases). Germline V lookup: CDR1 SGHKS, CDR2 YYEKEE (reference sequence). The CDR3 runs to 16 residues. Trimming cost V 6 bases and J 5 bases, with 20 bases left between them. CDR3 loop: CASNALSGTPTGELFF. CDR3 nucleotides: TGTGCCAGCAATGCACTGTCAGGGACACCAACCGGGGAGCTGTTTTTT.